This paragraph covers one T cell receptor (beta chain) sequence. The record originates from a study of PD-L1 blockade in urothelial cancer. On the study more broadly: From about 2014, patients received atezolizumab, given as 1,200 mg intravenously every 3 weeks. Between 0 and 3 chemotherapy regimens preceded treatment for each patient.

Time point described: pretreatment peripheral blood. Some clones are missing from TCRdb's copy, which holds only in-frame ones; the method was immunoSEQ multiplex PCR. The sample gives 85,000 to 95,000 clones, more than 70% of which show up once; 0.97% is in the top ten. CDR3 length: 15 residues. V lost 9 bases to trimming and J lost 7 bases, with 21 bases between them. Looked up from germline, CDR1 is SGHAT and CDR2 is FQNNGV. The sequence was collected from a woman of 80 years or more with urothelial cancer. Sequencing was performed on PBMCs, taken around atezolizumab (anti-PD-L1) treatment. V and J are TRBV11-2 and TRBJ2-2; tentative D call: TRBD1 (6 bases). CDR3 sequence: CASDPGTIVGGELFF. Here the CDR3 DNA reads TGTGCCAGTGACCCCGGGACAATAGTCGGCGGGGAGCTGTTTTTT.